The 21 T cell receptor beta chains in this list originate from one sample, sequenced in a study of cytomegalovirus exposure and HLA in healthy donors. The protocol was immunoSEQ multiplex PCR, while the TCRdb copy is restricted to in-frame clones and leaves out a portion. Altogether approximately 60,000 clones are present, over 75% being singletons, with the ten largest covering more than 2.5%. Source material: PBMCs. Receptors were obtained from a young man in good health and CMV-seronegative.

The chain is built from TRBV5-8 and TRBJ2-7, with D possibly matching TRBD2 (6 bases). The V gene lost 4 bases and the J gene lost 8 bases, with 19 bases spanning the gap. CDR1 SGHTS and CDR2 YDEGEE come from the germline V gene. CDR3 length: 14 residues. The CDR3 nucleotides read TGTGCCAGCAGCACCCCTGGGGGGACGGTAAAGCAGTACTTC. Its protein is CASSTPGGTVKQYF.

The chain carries TRBV5-8 and TRBJ2-3; 9 nucleotides align to TRBD2. J was trimmed by 0 bases and V by 10 bases; bases with no gene match: 24. CDR3 size: 20 residues. In germline, CDR1 is SGHTS, CDR2 YDEGEE. This chain's CDR3 is CAEDCEKRAGGTVSTDTQYF. The CDR3 DNA reads TGTGCCGAGGACTGCGAGAAACGAGCGGGAGGAACAGTAAGCACAGATACGCAGTATTTT.

This clone appeared a single time. This chain joins TRBV18 and TRBJ2-7; tentatively, D is TRBD1 (5 bases). Germline loops: CDR1 KGHSH, CDR2 LQKENI. V was cut by 1 base and J by 1 base, with 8 bases left in between. The CDR3 length is 14 residues. CDR3 nucleotides: TGTGCCAGCTCACCACGCAGGGATTCCTACGAGCAGTACTTC. The encoded protein is CASSPRRDSYEQYF.

This rearrangement joins TRBV28 to TRBJ2-6; possibly TRBD2 for D (5 bases). This CDR3 has 16 amino acids. Looked up from germline, CDR1 is MDHEN and CDR2 is SYDVKM. The V gene lost 5 bases and the J gene lost 2 bases, with 13 bases spanning the gap. As DNA, the CDR3 is TGTGCCAGCAGTCTTCCGGGAACGGCTGGGGCCAACGTCCTGACTTTC. Protein: CASSLPGTAGANVLTF. Supplemented by reference TRBV28 and TRBJ2-6, the full variable domain reads DVKVTQSSRYLVKRTGEKVFLECVQDMDHENMFWYRQDPGLGLRLIYFSYDVKMKEKGDIPEGYSVSREKKERFSLILESASTNQTSMYLCASSLPGTAGANVLTFGAGSRLTVL.

The chain is built from TRBV7-2 and TRBJ2-7; 8 positions match TRBD2. Trimming at V came to 1 base and at J to 2 bases, leaving 4 bases not matched to a gene. This CDR3 region has 15 residues. Germline V gene lookup returns CDR1 SGHTA and CDR2 FQGNSA. In DNA form, the CDR3 reads TGTGCCAGCAGCTTAGGGACTAGCCGAACCTACGAGCAGTACTTC. Translated: CASSLGTSRTYEQYF.

CDR3 loop: CASSKVGGGQPQHF. The CDR3 nucleotides are TGTGCCAGCAGTAAAGTGGGGGGTGGACAGCCCCAGCATTTT. This sequence joins TRBV28 and TRBJ1-5, with TRBD1 as a possible D gene (5 bases). With 5 bases removed from V and 7 bases from J, the gap between germline ends came to 15 bases. The CDR3 loop spans 14 amino acids. CDR1 MDHEN and CDR2 SYDVKM come from the germline V gene.

This clone was detected only once. The CDR3 nucleotides read TGTGCCAGCAGCCGGACCGCCGGGGGGTCCAAAAACATTCAGTACTTC. Translating it yields CASSRTAGGSKNIQYF. The chain joins TRBV14 to TRBJ2-4; 7 positions match TRBD2. With V trimmed by 4 bases and J by 2 bases, 8 bases remained unmatched. Germline V gives CDR1 SGHDN, CDR2 FVKESK. The CDR3 totals 16 residues.

This rearrangement joins TRBV7-8 to TRBJ2-7; 14 bases match TRBD2. Trimming at V came to 5 bases and at J to 4 bases, leaving 4 bases not matched to a gene. This CDR3 is 15 amino acids long. Germline lookup yields CDR1 SGHVS and CDR2 FQNEAQ. Here the CDR3 reads CASSPTSGRGYEQYF. CDR3 nucleotides: TGTGCCAGCAGCCCGACTAGCGGGAGGGGATACGAGCAGTACTTC.

V is TRBV6-5 and J is TRBJ2-7, with D maybe TRBD2 (6 bases). The CDR3 covers 14 residues. Trimming stripped 5 bases from V and 3 bases from J, with 14 bases between. Per the germline V gene, CDR1 is MNHEY and CDR2 is SVGAGI. CDR3 bases: TGTGCCAGCAGTCGGGAGCCTTTTGGCTACGAGCAGTACTTC. This sequence encodes CASSREPFGYEQYF.

The rearrangement uses TRBV7-9 and TRBJ2-1; the match to TRBD2 covers 9 bases. CDR1 and CDR2 from the germline V gene are SEHNR and FQNEAQ (reference sequence). The J segment lost 5 bases and the V segment lost 6 bases, leaving 14 bases of the junction unmatched. The CDR3 has 17 residues. In nucleotides, the CDR3 is TGTGCCAGCAGTCCCTTCAGGGTGGCTAGCGGGGACAATGAGCAGTTCTTC. Its translation is CASSPFRVASGDNEQFF. Supplemented by reference TRBV7-9 and TRBJ2-1, the full variable domain reads DTGVSQNPRHKITKRGQNVTFRCDPISEHNRLYWYRQTLGQGPEFLTYFQNEAQLEKSRLLSDRFSAERPKGSFSTLEIQRTEQGDSAMYLCASSPFRVASGDNEQFFGPGTRLTVL.

The chain couples TRBV6-1 to TRBJ2-3, with D possibly TRBD2 on 6 matching bases. Trimming removed 2 bases at V and 3 bases at J, with 12 bases between. This CDR3 is 15 amino acids long. Per germline, CDR1 MNHNS and CDR2 SASEGT. The CDR3 loop reads CASSERGGMTDTQYF. CDR3 nucleotides: TGTGCCAGCAGTGAAAGGGGCGGGATGACAGATACGCAGTATTTT.

The genes are TRBV27 and TRBJ1-2; a weak D match, TRBD1 (5 bases). The ends were cut back, 5 bases at V and 1 base at J, with 11 bases in the middle. CDR1 and CDR2 from the germline V gene are MNHEY and SMNVEV (reference sequence). The CDR3 is made up of 14 amino acids. The CDR3 loop reads CASSPRQFNYGYTF. Written as DNA, the CDR3 is TGTGCCAGCAGTCCCCGACAGTTTAACTATGGCTACACCTTC.

This chain links TRBV7-9 with TRBJ1-5; unclear D gene. V lost 5 bases and J 5 bases, leaving 10 bases between the germline ends. The CDR3 runs to 13 residues. The germline CDR1 and CDR2 sequences are SEHNR and FQNEAQ (reference sequence). The CDR3 protein is CASSLGQHQPQHF. As DNA, the CDR3 is TGTGCCAGCAGCCTTGGGCAGCATCAGCCCCAGCATTTT.

V gene TRBV2 combines with J gene TRBJ2-3; 11 nucleotides line up with TRBD2. This CDR3 comprises 16 residues. After removal of 4 bases from V and 1 base from J, the junction contained 4 bases not matched to a gene. The V gene's germline CDR1 is SNHLY and CDR2 FYNNEI. For the CDR3, the DNA is TGTGCCAGCAGTGGGGGTAGCGGGAGGGGCACAGATACGCAGTATTTT. Translation gives CASSGGSGRGTDTQYF.

This sequence joins TRBV6-6 and TRBJ1-1; 11 bases are shared with TRBD1. V trimming: 2 bases; J trimming: 3 bases; junction bases outside the gene matches: 2. Germline lookup yields CDR1 MNHNY and CDR2 SVGAGI (reference sequence). The CDR3 contains 15 residues. The CDR3 here is CASSYPGQGDTEAFF. Here the CDR3 DNA reads TGTGCCAGCAGTTACCCGGGACAGGGGGACACTGAAGCTTTCTTT.

V gene TRBV28 combines with J gene TRBJ2-7; 10 bases line up with TRBD2. Looked up from germline, CDR1 is MDHEN and CDR2 is SYDVKM. J was trimmed by 12 bases and V by 4 bases; bases with no gene match: 12. This CDR3 comprises 14 residues. CDR3 in amino acids: CASSSRTSGNLGYF. Written as DNA, the CDR3 is TGTGCCAGCAGTTCCCGGACTAGCGGAAACCTAGGGTACTTC.

This chain connects TRBV27 to TRBJ1-5, with no clear D. Germline-derived CDR1 and CDR2 are MNHEY and SMNVEV (reference sequence). CDR3 length: 13 amino acids. The V end was cut by 6 bases, the J end by 7 bases, with 13 bases between. The CDR3 loop reads CASSLGRGQPQHF. In DNA form, the CDR3 reads TGTGCCAGCAGCTTGGGAAGAGGGCAGCCCCAGCATTTT.

This chain connects TRBV27 to TRBJ1-2; 11 nucleotides align to TRBD1. Losses at the gene ends were 6 bases for V and 4 bases for J; bases not matched to a gene: 1. Germline V CDR1 and CDR2: MNHEY, SMNVEV (reference sequence). CDR3 length equals 13 residues. The CDR3, as DNA: TGTGCCAGCAGGGACAGGGGGCTCTATGGCTACACCTTC. Its translation is CASRDRGLYGYTF.

The CDR3 nucleotides are TGTGCCAGCAGTTTTTCCGACAGGGACTACGAGCAGTACTTC. The encoded protein is CASSFSDRDYEQYF. This chain connects TRBV28 to TRBJ2-7; 7 bases are a match to TRBD1. V lost 3 bases to trimming and J lost 3 bases; unmatched junction nucleotides: 5. CDR1 is MDHEN and CDR2 is SYDVKM in the germline V gene. The CDR3 runs 14 residues.

The chain combines TRBV4-1 with TRBJ1-4; tentatively, D is TRBD1 (5 bases). V lost 1 base and J lost 8, with 8 bases in between. The CDR3 sequence is 13 residues long. The germline CDR1 and CDR2 sequences are MGHRA and YSYEKL. CDR3 bases: TGCGCCAGCAGCCAAGTGGAGGGGGAAAAACTGTTTTTT. Translating it yields CASSQVEGEKLFF.

The gene calls are TRBV18 and TRBJ2-2, with 15 bases aligning to TRBD2. The CDR3 sequence is 19 residues long. Trimming took 1 base from V and 6 from J; bases not matched to a gene: 9. Germline CDR1 is KGHSH and CDR2 is LQKENI. The CDR3 nucleotides read TGTGCCAGCTCACCACTCCCGGGACTAGCGGGAGGAAATCCCGGGGAGCTGTTTTTT. Protein sequence: CASSPLPGLAGGNPGELFF.